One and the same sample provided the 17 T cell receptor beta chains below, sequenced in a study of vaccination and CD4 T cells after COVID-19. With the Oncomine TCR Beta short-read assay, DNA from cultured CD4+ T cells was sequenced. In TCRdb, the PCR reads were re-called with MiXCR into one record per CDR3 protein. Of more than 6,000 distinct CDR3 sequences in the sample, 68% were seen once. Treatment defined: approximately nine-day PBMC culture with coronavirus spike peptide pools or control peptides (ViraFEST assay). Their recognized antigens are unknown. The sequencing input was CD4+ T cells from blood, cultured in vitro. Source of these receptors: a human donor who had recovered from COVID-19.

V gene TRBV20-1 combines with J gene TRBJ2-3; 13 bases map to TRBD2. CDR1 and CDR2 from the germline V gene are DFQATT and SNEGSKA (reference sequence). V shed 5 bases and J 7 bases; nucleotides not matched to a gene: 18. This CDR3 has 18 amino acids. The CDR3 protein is CSAAPGLAGLERSYTQYF. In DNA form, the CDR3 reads TGCAGTGCTGCCCCGGGACTAGCGGGGCTAGAGAGAAGTTATACGCAGTATTTT.

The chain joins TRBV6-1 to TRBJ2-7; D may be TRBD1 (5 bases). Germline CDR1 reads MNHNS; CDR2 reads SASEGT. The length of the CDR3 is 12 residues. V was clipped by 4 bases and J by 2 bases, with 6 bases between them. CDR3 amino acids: CASSAQAYEQYF. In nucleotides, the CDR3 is TGTGCCAGCAGTGCACAGGCCTACGAGCAGTACTTC.

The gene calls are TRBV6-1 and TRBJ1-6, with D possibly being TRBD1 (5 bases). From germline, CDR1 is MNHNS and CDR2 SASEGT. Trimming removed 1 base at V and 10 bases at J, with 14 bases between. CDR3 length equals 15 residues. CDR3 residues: CASSEGRQGGSPLHF. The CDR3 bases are TGTGCCAGCAGTGAAGGTCGGCAGGGAGGCTCACCCCTCCACTTT.

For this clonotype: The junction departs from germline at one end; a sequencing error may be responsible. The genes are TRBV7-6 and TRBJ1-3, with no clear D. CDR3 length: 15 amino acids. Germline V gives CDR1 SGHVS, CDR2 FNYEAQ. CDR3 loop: CASSSGPGGGNTIYF. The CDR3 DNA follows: TGTGCTAGCAGCTCGGGCCCTGGCGGTGGAAACACCATATATTTT.

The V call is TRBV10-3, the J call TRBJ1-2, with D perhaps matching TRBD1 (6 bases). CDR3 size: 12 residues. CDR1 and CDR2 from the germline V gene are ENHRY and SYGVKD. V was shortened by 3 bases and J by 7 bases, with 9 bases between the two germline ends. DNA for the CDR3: TGTGCCATCAGTGAAGCGGGGGCTGGCTACACCTTC. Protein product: CAISEAGAGYTF.

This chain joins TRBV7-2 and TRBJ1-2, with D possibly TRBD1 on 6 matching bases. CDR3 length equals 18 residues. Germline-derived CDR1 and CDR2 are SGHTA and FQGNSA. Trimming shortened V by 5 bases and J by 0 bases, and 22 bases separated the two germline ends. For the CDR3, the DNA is TGTGCCAGCAGCACGCAATTGGGCCCGACAGGAACTAACTATGGCTACACCTTC. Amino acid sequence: CASSTQLGPTGTNYGYTF. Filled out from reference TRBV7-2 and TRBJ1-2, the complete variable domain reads GAGVSQSPSNKVTEKGKDVELRCDPISGHTALYWYRQSLGQGLEFLIYFQGNSAPDKSGLPSDRFSAERTGGSVSTLTIQRTQQEDSAVYLCASSTQLGPTGTNYGYTFGSGTRLTVV.

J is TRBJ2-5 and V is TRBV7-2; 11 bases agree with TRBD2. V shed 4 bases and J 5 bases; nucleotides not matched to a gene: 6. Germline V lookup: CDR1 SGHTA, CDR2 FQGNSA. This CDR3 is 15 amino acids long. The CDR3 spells CASSSLGLAVETQYF. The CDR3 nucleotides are TGTGCCAGCAGCTCCCTGGGACTAGCGGTGGAGACCCAGTACTTC. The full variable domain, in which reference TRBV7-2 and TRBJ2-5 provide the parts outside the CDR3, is GAGVSQSPSNKVTEKGKDVELRCDPISGHTALYWYRQSLGQGLEFLIYFQGNSAPDKSGLPSDRFSAERTGGSVSTLTIQRTQQEDSAVYLCASSSLGLAVETQYFGPGTRLLVL.

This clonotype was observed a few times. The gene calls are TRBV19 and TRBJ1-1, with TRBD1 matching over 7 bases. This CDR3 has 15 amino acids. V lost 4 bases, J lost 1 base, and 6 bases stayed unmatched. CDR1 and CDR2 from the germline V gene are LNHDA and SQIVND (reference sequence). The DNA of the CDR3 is TGTGCCAGTAGTACCCGACAGGGATGGAACACTGAAGCTTTCTTT. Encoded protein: CASSTRQGWNTEAFF.

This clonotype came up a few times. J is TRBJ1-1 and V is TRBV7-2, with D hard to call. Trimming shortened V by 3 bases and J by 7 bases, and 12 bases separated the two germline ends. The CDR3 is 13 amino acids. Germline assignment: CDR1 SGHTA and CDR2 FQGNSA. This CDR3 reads CASSLVTAGEAFF. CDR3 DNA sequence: TGTGCCAGCAGCTTGGTCACAGCGGGTGAAGCTTTCTTT.

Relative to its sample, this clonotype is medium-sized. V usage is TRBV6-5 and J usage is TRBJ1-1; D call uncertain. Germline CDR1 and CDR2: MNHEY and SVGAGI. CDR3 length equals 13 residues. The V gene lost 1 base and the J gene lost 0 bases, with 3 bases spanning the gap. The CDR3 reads CASSYYMNTEAFF. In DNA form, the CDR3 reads TGTGCCAGCAGTTACTACATGAACACTGAAGCTTTCTTT.

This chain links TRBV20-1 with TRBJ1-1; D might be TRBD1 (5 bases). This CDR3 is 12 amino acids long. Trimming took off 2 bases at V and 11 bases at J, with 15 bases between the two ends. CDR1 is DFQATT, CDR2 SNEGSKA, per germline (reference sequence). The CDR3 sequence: CSARNFGQRAFF. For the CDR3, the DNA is TGCAGTGCTAGAAATTTTGGACAACGGGCTTTCTTT.

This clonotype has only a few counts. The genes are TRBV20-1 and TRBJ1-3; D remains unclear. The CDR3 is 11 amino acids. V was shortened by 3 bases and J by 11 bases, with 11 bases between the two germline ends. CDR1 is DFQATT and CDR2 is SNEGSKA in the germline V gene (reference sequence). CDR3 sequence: CSASGVAAIYF. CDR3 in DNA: TGCAGTGCTAGCGGGGTAGCCGCCATATATTTT.

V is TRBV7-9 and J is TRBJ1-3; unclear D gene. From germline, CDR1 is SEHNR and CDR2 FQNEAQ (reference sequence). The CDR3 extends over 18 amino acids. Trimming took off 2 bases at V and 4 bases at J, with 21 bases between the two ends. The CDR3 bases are TGTGCCAGCAGCTTAAGGGCGGCGGCCCTAACGCCGGGAAACACCATATATTTT. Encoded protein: CASSLRAAALTPGNTIYF.

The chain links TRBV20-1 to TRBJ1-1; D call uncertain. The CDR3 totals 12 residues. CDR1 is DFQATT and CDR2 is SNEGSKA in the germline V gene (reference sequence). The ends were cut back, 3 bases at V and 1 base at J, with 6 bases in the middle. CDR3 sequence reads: CSASRQNTEAFF. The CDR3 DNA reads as TGCAGTGCTAGCCGCCAGAACACTGAAGCTTTCTTT.

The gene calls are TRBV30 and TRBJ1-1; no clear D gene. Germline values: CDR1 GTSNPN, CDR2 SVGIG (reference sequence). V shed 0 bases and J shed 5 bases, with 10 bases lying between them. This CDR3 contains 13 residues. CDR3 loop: CAWSVSWVTEAFF. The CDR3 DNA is TGTGCCTGGAGTGTATCCTGGGTTACTGAAGCTTTCTTT.

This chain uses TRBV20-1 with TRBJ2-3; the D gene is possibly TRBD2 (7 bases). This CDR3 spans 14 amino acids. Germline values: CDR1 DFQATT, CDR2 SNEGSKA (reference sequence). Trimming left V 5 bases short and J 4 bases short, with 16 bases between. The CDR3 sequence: CSAQWGGGADTQYF. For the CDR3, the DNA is TGCAGTGCTCAGTGGGGAGGGGGGGCAGATACGCAGTATTTT.

CDR3 sequence: CSASRDGDTGELFF. The CDR3 DNA reads as TGCAGTGCTTCCCGGGACGGGGACACCGGGGAGCTGTTTTTT. The rearrangement joins TRBV20-1 to TRBJ2-2; D might be TRBD1 or TRBD2, each matching 5 bases. Germline loops: CDR1 DFQATT, CDR2 SNEGSKA (reference sequence). This CDR3 contains 14 residues. Trimming stripped 5 bases from V and 3 bases from J, with 13 bases between.